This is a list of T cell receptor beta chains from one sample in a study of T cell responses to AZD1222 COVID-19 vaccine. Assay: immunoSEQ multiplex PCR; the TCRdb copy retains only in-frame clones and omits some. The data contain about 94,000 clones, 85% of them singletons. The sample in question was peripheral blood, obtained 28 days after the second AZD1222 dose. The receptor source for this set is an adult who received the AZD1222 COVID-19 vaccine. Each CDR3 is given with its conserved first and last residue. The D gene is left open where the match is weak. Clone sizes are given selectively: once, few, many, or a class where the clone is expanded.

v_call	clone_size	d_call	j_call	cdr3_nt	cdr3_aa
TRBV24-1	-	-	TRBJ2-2	TGTGCCACCAGTGCCAGCACCGGGGAGCTGTTTTTT	CATSASTGELFF
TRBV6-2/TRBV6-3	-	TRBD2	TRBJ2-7	TGTGCCAGCAGTTCCCTAGCGGGAGGAAGAGAATACGAGCAGTACTTC	CASSSLAGGREYEQYF
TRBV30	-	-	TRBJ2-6	TGTGCCTGGAGCTGGGGCTCTGGGGCCAACGTCCTGACTTTC	CAWSWGSGANVLTF
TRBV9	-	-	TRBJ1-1	TGTGCCAGCAGCCCACTGGGGCGATCGATTATGAACACTGAAGCTTTCTTT	CASSPLGRSIMNTEAFF
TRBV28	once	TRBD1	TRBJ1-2	TGTGCCAGCAGTGGCCCAGGACAGGGAAGTTATGGCTACACCTTC	CASSGPGQGSYGYTF
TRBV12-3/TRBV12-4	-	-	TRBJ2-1	TGTGCCAGCAACTCCGGGACCTACAATGAGCAGTTCTTC	CASNSGTYNEQFF
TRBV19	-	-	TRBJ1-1	TGTGCCAGTACCGCCCCGTATATGAACACTGAAGCTTTCTTT	CASTAPYMNTEAFF
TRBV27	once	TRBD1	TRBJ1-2	TGTGCCAGCAGGCGACCGGGACAGGGGAAGGGTGGCTACACCTTC	CASRRPGQGKGGYTF
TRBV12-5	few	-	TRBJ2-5	TGTGCTAGTAACGGGGCACAAGAGACCCAGTACTTC	CASNGAQETQYF
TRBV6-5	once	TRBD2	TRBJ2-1	TGTGCCAGCAGGGCGAGCGGGAGAACCTACAATGAGCAGTTCTTC	CASRASGRTYNEQFF
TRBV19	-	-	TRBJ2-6	TGTGCCAGTAGTATAGGGGTTCAGGGAACTGGGGCCAACGTCCTGACTTTC	CASSIGVQGTGANVLTF
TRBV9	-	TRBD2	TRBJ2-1	TGTGCCAGCAGCGTAGGGGGACTAGCCGAACACAATGAGCAGTTCTTC	CASSVGGLAEHNEQFF
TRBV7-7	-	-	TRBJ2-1	TGTGCTAGCAGCCCTGGGGCTCAGAATGAGCAGTTCTTC	CASSPGAQNEQFF
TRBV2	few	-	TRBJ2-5	TGTGCCAGCAGTGAAGAAGTGACAGCCCAAGAGACCCAGTACTTC	CASSEEVTAQETQYF
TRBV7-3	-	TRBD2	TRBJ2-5	TGTGCCAGCAGCCCCACTAGCGGGGAGACCCAGTACTTC	CASSPTSGETQYF
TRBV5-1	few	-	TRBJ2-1	TGCGCCAGCAGCTTGGAGCGGCCTAATGAGCAGTTCTTC	CASSLERPNEQFF
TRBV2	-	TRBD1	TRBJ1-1	TGTGCCAGCAGGGCCACCTGGACAGGGGCAACTGAAGCTTTCTTT	CASRATWTGATEAFF
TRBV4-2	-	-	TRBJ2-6	TGTGCCAGCAGCCAAGGTCGTTCTGGGGCCAACGTCCTGACTTTC	CASSQGRSGANVLTF
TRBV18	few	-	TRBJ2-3	TGTGCCAGCTCACCTTCCCCAGATACGCAGTATTTT	CASSPSPDTQYF
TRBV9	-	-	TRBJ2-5	TGTGCCAGCAGCGTATCTTCCGGGGTTAGGGGGGAGACCCAGTACTTC	CASSVSSGVRGETQYF
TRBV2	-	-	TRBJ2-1	TGTGCCAGCAGTGAAGGCAATGAGCAGTTCTTC	CASSEGNEQFF
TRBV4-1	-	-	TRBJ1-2	TGCGCCAGCAGCAAAGGGGCAGGAGACGCTAACTATGGCTACACCTTC	CASSKGAGDANYGYTF
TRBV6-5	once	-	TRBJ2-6	TGTGCCAGCAGCCCGACAGACTCTGGGGCCAACGTCCTGACTTTC	CASSPTDSGANVLTF
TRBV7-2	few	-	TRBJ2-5	TGTGCCAGCAGCACCGACAGAACCCAAGAGACCCAGTACTTC	CASSTDRTQETQYF
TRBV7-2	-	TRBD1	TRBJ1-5	TGTGCCAGCCGCCCCAGGGGGAGCAATCAGCCCCAGCATTTT	CASRPRGSNQPQHF
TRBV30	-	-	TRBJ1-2	TGTGCCTGGAGTGTCTCACCCATCATGACCATTCTGCCATATGGCTACACCTTC	CAWSVSPIMTILPYGYTF
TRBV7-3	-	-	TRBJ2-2	TGTGCCAGCAGCTTACTACACAGAGGCACCGGGGAGCTGTTTTTT	CASSLLHRGTGELFF